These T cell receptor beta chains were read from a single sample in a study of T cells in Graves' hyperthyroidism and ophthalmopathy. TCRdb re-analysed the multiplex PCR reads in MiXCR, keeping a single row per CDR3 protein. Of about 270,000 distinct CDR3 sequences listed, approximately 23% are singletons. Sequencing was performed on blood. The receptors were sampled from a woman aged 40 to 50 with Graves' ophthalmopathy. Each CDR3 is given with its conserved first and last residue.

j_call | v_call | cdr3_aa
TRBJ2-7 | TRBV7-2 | CASSSRAGGKYEQYF
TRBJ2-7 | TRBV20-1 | CSASGRVAGRAHEQYF
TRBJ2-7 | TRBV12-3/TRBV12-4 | CACQVGQSYEQYF
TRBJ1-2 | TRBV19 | CASSIGTRYGYTF
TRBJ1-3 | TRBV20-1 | CSARDSGGGNTIYF
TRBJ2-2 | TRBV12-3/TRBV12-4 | CASRRDRGGTSTGELFF
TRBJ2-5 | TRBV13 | CASSPKRRGETQYF
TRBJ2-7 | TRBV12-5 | CASGIGTGRGYEQYF
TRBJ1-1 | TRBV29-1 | CSVDTGNTEAFF
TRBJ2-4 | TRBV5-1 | CASSLQPLAGGLKVAKNIQYF
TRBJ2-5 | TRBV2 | CASHASSGSLETQYF
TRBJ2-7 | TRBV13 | CASSNGREQYF
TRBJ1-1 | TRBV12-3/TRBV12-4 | CASSRRRLNTEAFF
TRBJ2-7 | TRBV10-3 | CAIAVSTISYEQYF
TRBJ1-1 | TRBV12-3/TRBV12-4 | CASSSVVGEAFF
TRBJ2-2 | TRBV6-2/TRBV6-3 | CASSYSILLGLAGNTGELFF
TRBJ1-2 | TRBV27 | CASSFWGQDPSGYTF
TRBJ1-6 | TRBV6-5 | CASRLRANSPLHF
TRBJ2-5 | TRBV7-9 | CASSYLSTGRETQYF
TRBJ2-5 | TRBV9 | CASSAHGRVEETQYF
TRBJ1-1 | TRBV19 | CASSFPATEAFF